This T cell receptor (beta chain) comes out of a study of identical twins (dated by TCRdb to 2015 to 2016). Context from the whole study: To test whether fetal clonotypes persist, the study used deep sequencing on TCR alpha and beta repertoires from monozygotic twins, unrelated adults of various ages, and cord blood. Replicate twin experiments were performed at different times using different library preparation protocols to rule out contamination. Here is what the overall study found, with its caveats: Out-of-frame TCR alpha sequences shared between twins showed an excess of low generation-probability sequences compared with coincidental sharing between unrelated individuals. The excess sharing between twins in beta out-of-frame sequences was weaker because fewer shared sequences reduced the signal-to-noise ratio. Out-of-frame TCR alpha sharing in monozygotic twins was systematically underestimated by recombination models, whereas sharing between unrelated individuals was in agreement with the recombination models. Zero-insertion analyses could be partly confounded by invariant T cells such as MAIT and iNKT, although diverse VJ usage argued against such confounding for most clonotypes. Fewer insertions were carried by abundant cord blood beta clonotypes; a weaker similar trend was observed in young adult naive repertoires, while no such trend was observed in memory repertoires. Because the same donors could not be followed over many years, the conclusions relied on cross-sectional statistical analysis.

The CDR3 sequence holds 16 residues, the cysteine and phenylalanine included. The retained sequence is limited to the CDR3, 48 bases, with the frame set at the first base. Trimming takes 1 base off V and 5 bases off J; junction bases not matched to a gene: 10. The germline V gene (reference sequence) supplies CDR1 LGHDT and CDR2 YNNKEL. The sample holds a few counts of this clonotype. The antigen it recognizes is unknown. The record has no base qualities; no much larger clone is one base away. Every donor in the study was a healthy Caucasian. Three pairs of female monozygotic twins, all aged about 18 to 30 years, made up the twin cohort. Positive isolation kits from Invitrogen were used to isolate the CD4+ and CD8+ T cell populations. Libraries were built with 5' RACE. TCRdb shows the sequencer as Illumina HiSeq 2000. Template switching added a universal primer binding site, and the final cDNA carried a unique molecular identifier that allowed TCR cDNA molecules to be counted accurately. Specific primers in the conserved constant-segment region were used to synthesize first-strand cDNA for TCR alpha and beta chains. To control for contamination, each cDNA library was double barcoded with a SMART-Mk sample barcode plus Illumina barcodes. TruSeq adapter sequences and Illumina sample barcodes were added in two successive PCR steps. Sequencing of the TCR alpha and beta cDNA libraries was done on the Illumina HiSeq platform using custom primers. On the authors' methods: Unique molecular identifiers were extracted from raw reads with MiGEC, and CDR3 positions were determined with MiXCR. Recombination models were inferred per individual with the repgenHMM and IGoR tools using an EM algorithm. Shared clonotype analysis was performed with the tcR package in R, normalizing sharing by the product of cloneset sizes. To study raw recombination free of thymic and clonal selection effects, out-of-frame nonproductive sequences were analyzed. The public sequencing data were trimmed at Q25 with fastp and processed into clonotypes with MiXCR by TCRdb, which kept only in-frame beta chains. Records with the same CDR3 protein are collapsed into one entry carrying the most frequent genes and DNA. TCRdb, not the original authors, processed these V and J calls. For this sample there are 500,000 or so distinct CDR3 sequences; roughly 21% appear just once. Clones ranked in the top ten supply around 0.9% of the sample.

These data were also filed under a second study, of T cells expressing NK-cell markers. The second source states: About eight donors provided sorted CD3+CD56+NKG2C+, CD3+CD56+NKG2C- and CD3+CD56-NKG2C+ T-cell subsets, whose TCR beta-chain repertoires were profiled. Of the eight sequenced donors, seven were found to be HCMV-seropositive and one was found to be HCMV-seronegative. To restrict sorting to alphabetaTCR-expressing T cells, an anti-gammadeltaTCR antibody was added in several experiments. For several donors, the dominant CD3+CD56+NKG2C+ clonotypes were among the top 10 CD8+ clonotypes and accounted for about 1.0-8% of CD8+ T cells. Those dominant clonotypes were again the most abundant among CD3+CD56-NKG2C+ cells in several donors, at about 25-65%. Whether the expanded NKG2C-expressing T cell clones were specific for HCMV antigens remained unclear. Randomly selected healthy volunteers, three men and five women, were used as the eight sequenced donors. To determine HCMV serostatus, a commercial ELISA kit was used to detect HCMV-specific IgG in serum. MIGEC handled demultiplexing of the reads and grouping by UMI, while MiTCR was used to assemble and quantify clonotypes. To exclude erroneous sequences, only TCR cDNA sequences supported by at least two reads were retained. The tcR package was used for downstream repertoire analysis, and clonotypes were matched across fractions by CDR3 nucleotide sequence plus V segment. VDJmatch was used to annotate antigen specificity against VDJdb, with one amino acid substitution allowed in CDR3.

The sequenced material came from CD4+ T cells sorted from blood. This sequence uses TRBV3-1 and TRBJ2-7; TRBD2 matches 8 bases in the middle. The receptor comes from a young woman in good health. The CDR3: CASSQGLRREVHEQYF. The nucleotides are TGTGCCAGCAGCCAAGGTCTTAGGCGGGAGGTCCACGAGCAGTACTTC.